The clone carrying this TCR beta chain was counted at least ten times. Its specificity is unknown. Using RNA transcripts, the TCR beta CDR3 regions were amplified. After a first-round RT-PCR with HTBI primers, a second-round multiplex PCR was run. TCRdb re-called the multiplex PCR reads through MiXCR, storing one row per CDR3 protein. The table has some 410,000 distinct CDR3 sequences, under 25% seen once. This entry is derived from a study of Graves' ophthalmopathy and Graves' hyperthyroidism. Study observations and caveats: Detection in blood was also observed for most expanded thyroid clonotypes above 0.001 frequency. Between ophthalmopathy and stable hyperthyroidism, a 13-signature model drew a separation with 85% to 90% sensitivity and just under 83% specificity.

Trimming took off 0 bases at V and 1 base at J, with 8 bases between the two ends. Per germline, CDR1 SGHRS and CDR2 YFSETQ. CDR3 length: 14 residues. The material sequenced was peripheral blood. The clonotype comes from a woman younger than 30 with stable Graves' hyperthyroidism. The chain employs TRBV5-1 and TRBJ2-7; D gene ambiguous. The CDR3 region has the DNA TGCGCCAGCAGCTTGGATTCAGGTTCCTACGAGCAGTACTTC. It specifies CASSLDSGSYEQYF.